Detailed here is one T cell receptor beta chain. This specimen comes from a study of shared clonotypes between healthy human individuals. For the study at large: Aged 18 to 49, the donors were a couple of women and a few men.

The CDR3 length is 13 residues. The germline gives CDR1 WNHNN, CDR2 SYGVQD (reference sequence). The ends were cut back, 7 bases at V and 1 base at J, with 10 bases in the middle. Sequencing was performed with immunoSEQ multiplex PCR; in TCRdb, only in-frame clones are kept and a portion is missing. The sample has approximately 2.3 million clones, approximately 93% seen once; the top ten hold 0.39%. This sequence originates from a man younger than 30 in good health. Some clones in this sample may be carry-over from other donors' samples. The material sequenced was naive CD4+ T cells from PBMCs. Subset of the sample: CD45RA+ positively selected. V and J are TRBV10-1 and TRBJ1-2; D is unclear. The CDR3: CASNVSGNYGYTF. The CDR3 nucleotides read TGCGCCAGCAATGTTAGTGGTAACTATGGCTACACCTTC.